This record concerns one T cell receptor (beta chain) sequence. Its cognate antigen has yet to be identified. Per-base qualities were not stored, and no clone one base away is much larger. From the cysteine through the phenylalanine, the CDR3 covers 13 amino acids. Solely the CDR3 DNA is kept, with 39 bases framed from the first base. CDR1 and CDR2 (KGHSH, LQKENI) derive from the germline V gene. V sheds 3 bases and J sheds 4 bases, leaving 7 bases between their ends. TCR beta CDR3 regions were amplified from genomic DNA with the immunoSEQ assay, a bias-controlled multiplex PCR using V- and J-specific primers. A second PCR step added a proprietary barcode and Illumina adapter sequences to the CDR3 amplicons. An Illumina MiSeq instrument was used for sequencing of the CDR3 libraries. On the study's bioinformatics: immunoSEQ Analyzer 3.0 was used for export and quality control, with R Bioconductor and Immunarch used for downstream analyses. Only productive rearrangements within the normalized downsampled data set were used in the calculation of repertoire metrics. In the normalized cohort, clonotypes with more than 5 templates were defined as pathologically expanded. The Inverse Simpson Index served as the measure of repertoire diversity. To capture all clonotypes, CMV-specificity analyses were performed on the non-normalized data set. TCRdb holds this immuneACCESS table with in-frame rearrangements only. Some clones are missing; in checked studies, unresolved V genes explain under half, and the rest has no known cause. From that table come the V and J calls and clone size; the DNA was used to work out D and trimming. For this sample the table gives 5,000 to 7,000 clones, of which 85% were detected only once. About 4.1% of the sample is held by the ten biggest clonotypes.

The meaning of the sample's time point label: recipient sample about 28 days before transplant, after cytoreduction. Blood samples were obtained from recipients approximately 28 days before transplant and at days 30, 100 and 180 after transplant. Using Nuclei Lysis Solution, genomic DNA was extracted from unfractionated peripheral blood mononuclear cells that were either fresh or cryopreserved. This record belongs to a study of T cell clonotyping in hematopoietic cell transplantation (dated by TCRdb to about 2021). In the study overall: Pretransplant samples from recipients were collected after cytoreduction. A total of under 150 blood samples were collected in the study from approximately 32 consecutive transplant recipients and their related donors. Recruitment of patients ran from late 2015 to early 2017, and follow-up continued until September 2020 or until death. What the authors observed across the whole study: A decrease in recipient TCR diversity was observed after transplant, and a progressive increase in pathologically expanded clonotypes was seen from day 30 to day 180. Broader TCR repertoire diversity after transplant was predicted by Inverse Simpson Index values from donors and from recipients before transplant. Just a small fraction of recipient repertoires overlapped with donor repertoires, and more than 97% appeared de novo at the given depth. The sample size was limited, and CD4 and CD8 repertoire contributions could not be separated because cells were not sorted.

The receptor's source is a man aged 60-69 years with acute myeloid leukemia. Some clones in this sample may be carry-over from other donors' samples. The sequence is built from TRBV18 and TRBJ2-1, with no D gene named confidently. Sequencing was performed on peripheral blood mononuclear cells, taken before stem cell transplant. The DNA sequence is TGTGCCAGCTCACCCACAGCTTACAATGAGCAGTTCTTC. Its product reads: CASSPTAYNEQFF.